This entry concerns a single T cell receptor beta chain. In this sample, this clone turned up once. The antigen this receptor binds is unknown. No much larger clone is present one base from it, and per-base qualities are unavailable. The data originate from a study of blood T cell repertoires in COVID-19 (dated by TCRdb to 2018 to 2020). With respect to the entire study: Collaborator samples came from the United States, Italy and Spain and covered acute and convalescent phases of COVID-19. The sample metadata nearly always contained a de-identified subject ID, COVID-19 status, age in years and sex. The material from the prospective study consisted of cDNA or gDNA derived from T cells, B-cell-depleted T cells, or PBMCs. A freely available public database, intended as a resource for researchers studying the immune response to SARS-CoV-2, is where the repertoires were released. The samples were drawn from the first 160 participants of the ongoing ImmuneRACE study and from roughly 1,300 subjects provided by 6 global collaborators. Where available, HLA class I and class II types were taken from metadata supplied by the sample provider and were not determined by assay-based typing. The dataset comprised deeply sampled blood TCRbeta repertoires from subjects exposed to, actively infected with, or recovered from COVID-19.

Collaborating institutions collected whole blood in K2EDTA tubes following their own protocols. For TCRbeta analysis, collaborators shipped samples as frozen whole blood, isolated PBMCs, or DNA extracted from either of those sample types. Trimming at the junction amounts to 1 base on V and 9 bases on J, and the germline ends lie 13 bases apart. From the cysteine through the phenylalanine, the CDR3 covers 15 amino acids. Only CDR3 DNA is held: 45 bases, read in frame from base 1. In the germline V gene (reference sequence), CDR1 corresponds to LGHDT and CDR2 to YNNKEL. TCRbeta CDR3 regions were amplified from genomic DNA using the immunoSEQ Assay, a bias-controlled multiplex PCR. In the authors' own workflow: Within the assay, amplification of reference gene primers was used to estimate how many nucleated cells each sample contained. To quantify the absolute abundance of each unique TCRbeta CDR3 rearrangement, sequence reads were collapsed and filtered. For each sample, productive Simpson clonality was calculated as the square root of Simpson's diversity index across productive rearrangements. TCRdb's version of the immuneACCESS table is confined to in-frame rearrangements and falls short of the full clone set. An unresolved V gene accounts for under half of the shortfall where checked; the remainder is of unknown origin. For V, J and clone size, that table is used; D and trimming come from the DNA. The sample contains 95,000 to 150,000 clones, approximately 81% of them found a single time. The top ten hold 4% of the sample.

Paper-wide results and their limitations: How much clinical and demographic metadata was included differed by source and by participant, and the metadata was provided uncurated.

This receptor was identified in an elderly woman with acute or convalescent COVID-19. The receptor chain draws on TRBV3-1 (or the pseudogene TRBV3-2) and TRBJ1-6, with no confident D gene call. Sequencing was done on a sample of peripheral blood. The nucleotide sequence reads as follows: TGTGCCAGCAGCCAAGGAAGCCGTTTTGGTTCACCCCTCCACTTT. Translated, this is CASSQGSRFGSPLHF.